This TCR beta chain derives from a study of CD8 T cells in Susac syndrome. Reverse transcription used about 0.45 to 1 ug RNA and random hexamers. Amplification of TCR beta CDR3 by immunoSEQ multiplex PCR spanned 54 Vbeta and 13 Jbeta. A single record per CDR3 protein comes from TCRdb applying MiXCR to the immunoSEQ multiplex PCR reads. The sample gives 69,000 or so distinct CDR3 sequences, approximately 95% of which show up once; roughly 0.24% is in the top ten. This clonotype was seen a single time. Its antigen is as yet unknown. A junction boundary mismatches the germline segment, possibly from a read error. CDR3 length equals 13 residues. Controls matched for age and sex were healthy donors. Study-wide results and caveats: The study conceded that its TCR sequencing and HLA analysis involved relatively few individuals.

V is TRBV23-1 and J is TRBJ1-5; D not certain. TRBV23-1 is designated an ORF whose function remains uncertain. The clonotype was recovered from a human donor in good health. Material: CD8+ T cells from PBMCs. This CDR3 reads CARSQDGNQPQHF. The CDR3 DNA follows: TGCGCCAGAAGTCAAGACGGGAACCAGCCCCAGCATTTT.